This TCR beta chain was sequenced for a study of cytomegalovirus exposure and HLA in healthy donors (dated by TCRdb to about 2017). The study in broad terms: According to a later analysis, the 120 validation repertoires were produced on the same platform as the roughly 720 repertoires of the first cohort. The aim of the study was to test whether cataloging public T cell receptors could identify signatures of past pathogen exposure. A separate validation cohort of 100 to 150 different subjects was used in addition to the roughly 670-subject first cohort. High-throughput TCR immunosequencing, statistical association of individual TCRs with disease status, and machine learning were combined to predict cytomegalovirus infection status.

The paper as a whole reports these results and caveats: Subsequent analysis determined that TCRs grouped into clusters in the first cohort also showed a tendency toward co-occurrence across the roughly 110 validation repertoires, and 85% to 95% of cluster scores exceeded 0. Across donors, most TCR sequences were observed very rarely, whereas some public TCRs were present in many individuals. It was suggested by the authors that the approach could potentially be generalized to other disease states and immunological phenotypes. The classifier was reported to diagnose cytomegalovirus status with high specificity and sensitivity in both the original and validation cohorts. In the study, approximately 160 TCR beta chains were listed as associated with cytomegalovirus. Three of the identified cytomegalovirus-associated TCR beta chains were confirmed in vitro to be specific for cytomegalovirus antigens. A later analysis had no HLA typing for the validation cohort, so co-occurrence there was scored across all 110 or so repertoires.

The receptor library was made with the immunoSEQ multiplex PCR assay. On the study's bioinformatics: A statistical classification framework was built to diagnose cytomegalovirus status from the catalog of TCR beta chain sequences. TCRdb took over this immuneACCESS table, retaining in-frame rearrangements with V and J assigned. Such tables are incomplete; in checked studies, under half of the missing clones stem from an unresolved V gene, and the remainder is unexplained. V and J calls and clone size are those listed in that table; D and trimming were worked out from the DNA. The sample table records some 240,000 clones; around four fifths of these occur just once. The ten largest account for around 5.5% of the sample. Comment on this clone: This receptor's antigen is unknown. Within one base of it there is no much larger clone, and no base qualities were kept. The same CDR3 can be traced to other DNA sequences in this sample.

The donors belonged to the validation cohort of about 120 subjects, which was separate from the roughly 700-subject first cohort. The receptor comes from a woman younger than 35 in good health and CMV-seronegative. Sequenced: PBMCs.

The CDR3 is CASSSRSYEQYF. The sequence in DNA is TGTGCCAGCAGTTCCCGCTCCTACGAGCAGTACTTC. The V gene is TRBV27 and the J gene is TRBJ2-7; no D gene can be assigned with confidence. V lost 4 bases and J lost 0 bases; the stretch between them is 4 bases long. For CDR1 and CDR2, the germline V gene (reference sequence) lists MNHEY and SMNVEV. The CDR3 contains 12 residues, cysteine and phenylalanine counted. Left in the record is the CDR3 DNA by itself, 36 bases read in frame from the first base.